These T cell receptor beta chains were read from a single sample in a study of blood T cell repertoires in COVID-19. The method was immunoSEQ multiplex PCR; TCRdb's version includes in-frame clones alone and lacks a portion of them. The table records tens of thousands of clones, 75% to 90% of them present only once. Material for sequencing was peripheral blood. The receptors originated from a human donor in a cohort sampled during active COVID-19. Each CDR3 is given with its conserved first and last residue. The D gene is left open where the match is weak. Size tells how often a clone was seen (once, few, many) or the class of an expanded clone, and some rows leave it out.

d_call	v_call	j_call	clone_size	cdr3_aa	cdr3_nt
NA	TRBV11-2	TRBJ1-1	NA	CASSSDRNTEAFF	TGTGCCAGCAGCTCGGACAGGAACACTGAAGCTTTCTTT
NA	TRBV12-3/TRBV12-4	TRBJ1-1	NA	CASSLVEGTEAFF	TGTGCCAGCAGTTTAGTAGAGGGCACTGAAGCTTTCTTT
TRBD2	TRBV7-9	TRBJ2-1	NA	CASSLAGPSYNEQFF	TGTGCCAGCAGCCTAGCGGGGCCCTCCTACAATGAGCAGTTCTTC
NA	TRBV7-3	TRBJ2-2	NA	CASSLLGNTGELFF	TGTGCCAGCAGCTTACTAGGAAACACCGGGGAGCTGTTTTTT
NA	TRBV4-1	TRBJ2-7	once	CASSQASEQYF	TGCGCCAGCAGCCAAGCTAGCGAGCAGTACTTC
NA	TRBV6-6	TRBJ1-5	NA	CASSYSDRNNQPQHF	TGTGCCAGCAGTTACTCCGACAGAAACAATCAGCCCCAGCATTTT
TRBD1	TRBV12-5	TRBJ2-1	once	CASGLVLNRGFYNEQFF	TGTGCTAGTGGTTTGGTACTGAACAGGGGGTTCTACAATGAGCAGTTCTTC
NA	TRBV7-9	TRBJ2-1	NA	CASSLEHRDPQFF	TGTGCCAGCAGCTTAGAACACAGGGACCCGCAGTTCTTC
TRBD1	TRBV11-2	TRBJ1-1	NA	CASSVDRGLVTEAFF	TGTGCCAGCAGCGTCGACAGGGGGCTGGTCACTGAAGCTTTCTTT
TRBD1	TRBV14	TRBJ2-2	NA	CASSKGTGGLYTGELFF	TGTGCCAGCAGCAAAGGGACAGGGGGCTTATACACCGGGGAGCTGTTTTTT
TRBD2	TRBV2	TRBJ2-5	NA	CASSDPGLAGGEETQYF	TGTGCCAGCAGTGATCCGGGACTAGCGGGGGGGGAAGAGACCCAGTACTTC
NA	TRBV7-9	TRBJ2-3	NA	CASSLDDSPTDTQYF	TGTGCCAGCAGCTTAGATGACAGTCCCACAGATACGCAGTATTTT
TRBD2	TRBV7-3	TRBJ2-1	NA	CASSSSGASYNEQFF	TGTGCCAGCAGCTCGAGCGGGGCCTCCTACAATGAGCAGTTCTTC
NA	TRBV30	TRBJ1-6	NA	CAWSRDSYNSPLHF	TGTGCCTGGAGCCGGGACTCCTATAATTCACCCCTCCACTTT
NA	TRBV14	TRBJ2-6	NA	CASSQEHRPSGANVLTF	TGTGCCAGCAGCCAAGAGCACAGGCCCTCTGGGGCCAACGTCCTGACTTTC
TRBD1	TRBV28	TRBJ1-5	NA	CASSLPPGATGRNQPQHF	TGTGCCAGCAGTTTACCCCCGGGGGCGACAGGGCGCAATCAGCCCCAGCATTTT
NA	TRBV3-1/TRBV3-2	TRBJ2-3	NA	CASSQGAGSTDTQYF	TGTGCCAGCAGCCAAGGCGCGGGGAGCACAGATACGCAGTATTTT
TRBD1	TRBV3-1/TRBV3-2	TRBJ1-3	NA	CASRDTYRGGDTIYF	TGTGCCAGCAGGGACACCTACAGGGGTGGGGACACCATATATTTT
NA	TRBV3-1/TRBV3-2	TRBJ2-2	NA	CASSSRLGGTGELFF	TGTGCCAGCAGCTCCCGACTAGGAGGCACCGGGGAGCTGTTTTTT
TRBD2	TRBV24-1	TRBJ2-5	NA	CATSDYAAGDQETQYF	TGTGCCACCAGTGATTATGCAGCGGGGGACCAAGAGACCCAGTACTTC
NA	TRBV5-1	TRBJ2-1	once	CASSYANNEQFF	TGCGCCAGCAGCTACGCTAACAATGAGCAGTTCTTC
NA	TRBV5-1	TRBJ2-7	NA	CASSFVSRRGEQYF	TGCGCCAGCAGCTTCGTCTCCCGACGGGGCGAGCAGTACTTC
TRBD1	TRBV11-2	TRBJ1-5	NA	CASSPTGGTNQPQHF	TGTGCCAGCAGCCCCACAGGGGGGACAAATCAGCCCCAGCATTTT
TRBD2	TRBV3-1/TRBV3-2	TRBJ2-7	NA	CASSGAGGAYEQYF	TGTGCCAGCAGCGGGGCGGGGGGAGCCTACGAGCAGTACTTC
TRBD2	TRBV2	TRBJ2-1	NA	CASSGAGGWNEQFF	TGTGCCAGCAGTGGGGCGGGGGGTTGGAATGAGCAGTTCTTC
TRBD1	TRBV6-1	TRBJ2-7	NA	CASSEALGTDYEQYF	TGTGCCAGCAGTGAAGCGCTAGGGACAGACTACGAGCAGTACTTC
TRBD1	TRBV12-3/TRBV12-4	TRBJ1-5	NA	CASRGQGSQPQHF	TGTGCCAGCAGAGGACAGGGGAGTCAGCCCCAGCATTTT
TRBD1	TRBV9	TRBJ1-4	NA	CASSEGTGEDEKLFF	TGTGCCAGCAGCGAGGGGACAGGGGAGGATGAAAAACTGTTTTTT
NA	TRBV20-1	TRBJ2-1	NA	CSASQGTNEQFF	TGCAGTGCTAGTCAGGGGACGAATGAGCAGTTCTTC
NA	TRBV5-1	TRBJ1-2	NA	CASSLELSNYGYTF	TGCGCCAGCAGCCTAGAGCTTTCTAACTATGGCTACACCTTC
TRBD2	TRBV9	TRBJ2-5	NA	CASSVASGGQETQYF	TGTGCCAGCAGCGTAGCTAGCGGGGGGCAAGAGACCCAGTACTTC
NA	TRBV5-1	TRBJ2-7	many	CASSEDSSYEQYF	TGCGCCAGCAGCGAGGACAGTTCCTACGAGCAGTACTTC
NA	TRBV10-1	TRBJ2-7	NA	CASSAGGSYEQYF	TGCGCCAGCAGTGCCGGCGGATCCTACGAGCAGTACTTC
NA	TRBV2	TRBJ2-2	many	CASRPDRITGELFF	TGTGCCAGCAGACCGGACAGAATCACCGGGGAGCTGTTTTTT
NA	TRBV12-5	TRBJ2-6	NA	CASGLVLVSGANVLTF	TGTGCTAGTGGTTTGGTACTGGTTTCTGGGGCCAACGTCCTGACTTTC
NA	TRBV30	TRBJ1-1	NA	CAWSVKGYGTEAFF	TGTGCCTGGAGTGTTAAGGGGTATGGCACTGAAGCTTTCTTT
TRBD1	TRBV28	TRBJ1-6	NA	CASTFTPGTVNSPLHF	TGTGCCAGCACCTTCACCCCCGGGACAGTAAATTCACCCCTCCACTTT
NA	TRBV5-6	TRBJ2-3	NA	CASSFGVTDTQYF	TGTGCCAGCAGCTTCGGGGTCACAGATACGCAGTATTTT
NA	TRBV7-9	TRBJ2-3	NA	CASSRLTQAPTDTQYF	TGTGCCAGCAGCCGCCTCACTCAGGCCCCCACAGATACGCAGTATTTT
NA	TRBV2	TRBJ1-1	NA	CASSLTGRFTEAFF	TGTGCCAGCTCTCTAACAGGGAGATTTACTGAAGCTTTCTTT
NA	TRBV6-5	TRBJ2-7	NA	CASRRELNPYEQYF	TGTGCCAGCAGGAGGGAGCTAAACCCCTACGAGCAGTACTTC
NA	TRBV28	TRBJ2-2	NA	CASVRGDTGELFF	TGTGCCAGCGTTAGAGGTGACACCGGGGAGCTGTTTTTT
TRBD2	TRBV6-5	TRBJ2-1	NA	CASSYEGGGAIGEQFF	TGTGCCAGCAGTTACGAAGGCGGGGGGGCGATTGGTGAGCAGTTCTTC
TRBD2	TRBV6-1	TRBJ2-3	NA	CASSGAGRTDTQYF	TGTGCCAGCAGTGGAGCGGGGAGGACAGATACGCAGTATTTT
TRBD1	TRBV4-1	TRBJ1-5	NA	CASSQGTGRQPQHF	TGCGCCAGCAGCCAAGGGACAGGGAGACAGCCCCAGCATTTT
TRBD1	TRBV6-6	TRBJ1-5	NA	CASSYRTGFNQPQHF	TGTGCCAGCAGTTATCGGACAGGCTTCAATCAGCCCCAGCATTTT
TRBD1	TRBV5-1	TRBJ2-3	NA	CASSAGQGSLSDTQYF	TGCGCCAGCAGCGCGGGACAGGGGTCTCTCTCAGATACGCAGTATTTT
NA	TRBV10-1	TRBJ2-3	few	CASSGWTDAPDTQYF	TGCGCCAGCAGTGGTTGGACTGACGCCCCAGATACGCAGTATTTT
TRBD2	TRBV5-1	TRBJ2-7	few	CASSRGTSGGRFYEQYF	TGCGCCAGCAGCAGGGGGACTAGCGGGGGCCGATTCTACGAGCAGTACTTC
NA	TRBV5-1	TRBJ2-1	NA	CASSPVDNEQFF	TGCGCCAGCAGCCCGGTGGACAATGAGCAGTTCTTC
TRBD1	TRBV5-6	TRBJ2-1	NA	CASSARDRGFYEQFF	TGTGCCAGCAGCGCCCGGGACAGGGGATTTTATGAGCAGTTCTTC
TRBD2	TRBV11-2	TRBJ2-7	NA	CASSLRTSGGPQDAQYF	TGTGCCAGCAGCTTAAGGACTAGCGGCGGTCCCCAGGACGCGCAGTACTTC
NA	TRBV11-2	TRBJ2-1	NA	CASRESILGGHEQFF	TGTGCCAGCAGGGAATCGATTCTAGGTGGTCATGAGCAGTTCTTC
NA	TRBV4-2	TRBJ2-7	NA	CASSQDRGSLYEQYF	TGTGCCAGCAGCCAAGACCGGGGAAGTTTATACGAGCAGTACTTC